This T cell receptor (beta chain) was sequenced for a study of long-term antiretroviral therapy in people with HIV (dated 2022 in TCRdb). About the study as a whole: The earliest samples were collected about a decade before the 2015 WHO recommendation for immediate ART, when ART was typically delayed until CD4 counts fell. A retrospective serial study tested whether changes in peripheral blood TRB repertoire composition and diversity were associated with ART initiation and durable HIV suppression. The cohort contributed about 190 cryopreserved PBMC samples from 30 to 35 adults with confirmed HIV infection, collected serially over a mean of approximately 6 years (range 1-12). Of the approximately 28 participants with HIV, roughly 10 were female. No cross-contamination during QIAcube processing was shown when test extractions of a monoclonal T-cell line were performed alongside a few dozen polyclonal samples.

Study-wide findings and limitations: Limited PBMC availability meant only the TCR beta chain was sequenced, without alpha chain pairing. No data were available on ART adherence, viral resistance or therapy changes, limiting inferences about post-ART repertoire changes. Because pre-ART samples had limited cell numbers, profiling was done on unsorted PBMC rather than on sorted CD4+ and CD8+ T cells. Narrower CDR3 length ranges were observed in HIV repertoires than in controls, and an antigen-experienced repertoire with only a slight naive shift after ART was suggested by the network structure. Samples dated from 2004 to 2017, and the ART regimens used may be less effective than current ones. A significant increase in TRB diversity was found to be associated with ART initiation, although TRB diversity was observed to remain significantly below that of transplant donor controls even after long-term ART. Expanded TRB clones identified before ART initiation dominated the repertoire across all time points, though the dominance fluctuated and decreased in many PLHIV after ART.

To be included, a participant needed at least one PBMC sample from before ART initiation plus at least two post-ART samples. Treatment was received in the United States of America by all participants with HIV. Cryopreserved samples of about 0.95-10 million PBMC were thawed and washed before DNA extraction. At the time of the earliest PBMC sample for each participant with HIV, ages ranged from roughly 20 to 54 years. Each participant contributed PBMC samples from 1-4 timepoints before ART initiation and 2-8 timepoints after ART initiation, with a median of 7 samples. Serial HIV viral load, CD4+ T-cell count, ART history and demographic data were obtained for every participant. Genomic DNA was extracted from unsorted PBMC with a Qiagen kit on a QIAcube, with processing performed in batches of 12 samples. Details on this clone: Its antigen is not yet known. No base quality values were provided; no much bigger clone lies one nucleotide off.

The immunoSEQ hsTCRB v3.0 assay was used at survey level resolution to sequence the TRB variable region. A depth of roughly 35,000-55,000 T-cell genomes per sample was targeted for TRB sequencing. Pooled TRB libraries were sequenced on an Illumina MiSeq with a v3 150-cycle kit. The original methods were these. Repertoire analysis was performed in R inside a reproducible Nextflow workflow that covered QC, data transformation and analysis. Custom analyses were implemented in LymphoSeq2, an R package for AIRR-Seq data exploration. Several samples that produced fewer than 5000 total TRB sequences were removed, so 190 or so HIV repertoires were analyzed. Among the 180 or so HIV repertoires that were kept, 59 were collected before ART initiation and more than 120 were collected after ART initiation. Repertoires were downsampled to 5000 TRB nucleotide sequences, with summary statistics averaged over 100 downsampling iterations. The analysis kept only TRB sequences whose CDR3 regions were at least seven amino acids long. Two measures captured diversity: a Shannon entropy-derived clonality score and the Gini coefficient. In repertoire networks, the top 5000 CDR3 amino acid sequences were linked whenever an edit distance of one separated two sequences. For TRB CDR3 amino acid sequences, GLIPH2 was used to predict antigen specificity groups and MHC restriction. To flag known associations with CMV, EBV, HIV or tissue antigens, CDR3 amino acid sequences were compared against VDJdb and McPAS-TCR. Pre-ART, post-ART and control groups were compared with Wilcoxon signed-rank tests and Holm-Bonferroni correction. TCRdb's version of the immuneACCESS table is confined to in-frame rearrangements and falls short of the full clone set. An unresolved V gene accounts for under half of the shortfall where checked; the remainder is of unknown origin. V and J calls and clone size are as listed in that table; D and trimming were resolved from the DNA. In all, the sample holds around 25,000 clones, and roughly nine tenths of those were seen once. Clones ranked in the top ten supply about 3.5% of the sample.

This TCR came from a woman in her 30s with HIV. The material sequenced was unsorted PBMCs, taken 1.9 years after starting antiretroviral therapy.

The DNA reads TGCGCCAGCAGCCCTGGGGGACTATCAGAGACCCAGTACTTC. Translation gives CASSPGGLSETQYF. Rearrangement joined TRBV5-1 to TRBJ2-5; TRBD2 aligns with 7 central bases. The CDR3 numbers 14 residues from cysteine through phenylalanine. Only the CDR3 part of the read is kept: 42 bases, read in frame from the first base. V has 4 bases trimmed and J has 4 bases trimmed; junction bases matching no gene number 7. The germline V gene encodes CDR1 SGHRS and CDR2 YFSETQ.